This T cell receptor (beta chain) was recovered during a study of cytotoxic CD8 clonotypes in ibrutinib-treated CLL. Study context: IGHV unmutated roughly 18; relapsed/refractory 11; treatment-naive under 16. Whole-study findings and limits: While tracking circulating CD8+ T-cell counts, baseline clonality exceeded that of age-matched healthy donors.

The CDR3 has 15 amino acids. Trimming pared 6 bases from V and 4 bases from J, leaving 18 bases between. Germline V gene lookup returns CDR1 LNHDA and CDR2 SQIVND (reference sequence). Some clones are missing from TCRdb's copy, which holds only in-frame ones; the method was immunoSEQ multiplex PCR. The sample contains 100,000 to 150,000 clones, approximately 83% of which appear only once. Concerning this clone: Its target is unknown.

The chain joins TRBV19 to TRBJ2-5, with D possibly being TRBD1 (6 bases). This clonotype was obtained from a human donor with chronic lymphocytic leukemia. Sequences were derived from PBMCs, sampled after 24 months of ibrutinib treatment. CDR3 region: CASSPQAARGETQYF. CDR3 DNA sequence: TGTGCCAGTAGCCCCCAGGCCGCCAGGGGAGAGACCCAGTACTTC. Together with reference TRBV19 and TRBJ2-5, the CDR3 gives the full variable domain: DGGITQSPKYLFRKEGQNVTLSCEQNLNHDAMYWYRQDPGQGLRLIYYSQIVNDFQKGDIAEGYSVSREKKESFPLTVTSAQKNPTAFYLCASSPQAARGETQYFGPGTRLLVL.